The source of this TCR beta chain is a study of siplizumab effects on memory and regulatory T cells. Broader study findings: Only a minor fraction of alloreactive clones mapped to unstimulated subsets. Siplizumab significantly reduced alloreactive sequences traceable to unstimulated CD4+ memory cells. Neither a naive nor a memory phenotype was assignable to roughly 75-95% of proliferating CD4+ or CD8+ clones.

Around 9.2 x 10^4 TCR templates underwent assay in every sample. The protocol was immunoSEQ multiplex PCR, while the TCRdb copy is restricted to in-frame clones and leaves out a portion. The sample consists of 50,000 to 55,000 clones, about 93% of them appearing once. About this clone itself: Its target is unknown.

The CDR3 runs 13 residues. CDR1 and CDR2 (germline): MNHEY, SMNVEV (reference sequence). V was pared by 5 bases and J by 6 bases, with 7 bases of the junction left unmatched. The sequence was collected from a human donor in good health. Sequencing was done on a sample of CD8+ T cells sorted from blood. This rearrangement joins TRBV27 to TRBJ2-7; 7 bases are a match to TRBD1. CDR3 DNA: TGTGCCAGCAGTCGAGGGACAGTGGGCGAGCAGTACTTC. Residues: CASSRGTVGEQYF.